These 25 T cell receptor beta chains came from one sample sequenced in a study of blood T cell repertoires in COVID-19. Clones were sequenced by immunoSEQ multiplex PCR, and TCRdb holds only the in-frame ones, with some missing. In the table there are roughly 140,000 clones, 85% to 90% of which are singletons. Sequenced input: PBMCs or T cells enriched from blood (not recorded which). Receptors originate from a man aged 55 to 70 who had recovered from COVID-19.

This clone was observed a handful of times. The genes are TRBV10-3 and TRBJ1-5; 7 bases align to TRBD1. This CDR3 region has 12 residues. V lost 10 bases to trimming and J lost 3 bases; unmatched junction nucleotides: 3. CDR1 is ENHRY and CDR2 is SYGVKD in the germline V gene. The CDR3 region has the DNA TGTGCCAGCGGGACAGACAATCAGCCCCAGCATTTT. This encodes CASGTDNQPQHF.

V and J are TRBV24-1 and TRBJ1-1; D unclear. Germline V CDR1 and CDR2: KGHDR, SFDVKD. This CDR3 has 12 residues. The V gene lost 0 bases and the J gene lost 10 bases, with 8 bases spanning the gap. CDR3 loop: CATSDLVEGAFF. CDR3 coding DNA: TGTGCCACCAGTGATTTGGTCGAGGGAGCTTTCTTT.

In nucleotides, the CDR3 is TGCGCCAGCAGTGATTTCGGGAGGCAGTACTTC. Translating it yields CASSDFGRQYF. V gene TRBV10-1 combines with J gene TRBJ2-7; TRBD2 might be the D (6 bases). This CDR3 is 11 amino acids long. The germline V gene has CDR1 WNHNN and CDR2 SYGVQD (reference sequence). With 3 bases removed from V and 9 bases from J, the gap between germline ends came to 9 bases.

This chain links TRBV19 with TRBJ1-5; D might be TRBD1 (6 bases). Trimming stripped 3 bases from V and 6 bases from J, with 12 bases between. The CDR3 is 14 amino acids. Germline CDR1 is LNHDA and CDR2 is SQIVND (reference sequence). CDR3 amino acids: CASSITRGGQPQHF. The CDR3, as DNA: TGTGCCAGTAGTATTACCAGGGGTGGTCAGCCCCAGCATTTT.

The rearrangement joins TRBV25-1 to TRBJ1-2, with D unresolved. CDR1 is MGHDK and CDR2 is SYGVNS in the germline V gene. This CDR3 comprises 11 residues. Trimming stripped 4 bases from V and 8 bases from J, with 8 bases between. The CDR3 is CASSGRQGYTF. CDR3 coding DNA: TGTGCCAGCAGTGGCAGGCAGGGCTACACCTTC.

This chain's CDR3 is CASSMGLAGVGHNEQFF. CDR3 sequence (DNA): TGTGCCAGTAGTATGGGACTAGCGGGAGTAGGCCACAATGAGCAGTTCTTC. V is TRBV19 and J is TRBJ2-1; 14 bases map to TRBD2. Trimming at V came to 3 bases and at J to 5 bases, leaving 6 bases not matched to a gene. CDR3 length: 17 residues. Germline CDR1 reads LNHDA; CDR2 reads SQIVND (reference sequence).

The J gene is TRBJ1-1, the V gene TRBV5-1; D not certain. The CDR3 is 12 residues long. V was trimmed by 2 bases and J by 6 bases, leaving 8 bases between them. In germline, CDR1 is SGHRS, CDR2 YFSETQ. Written as DNA, the CDR3 is TGCGCCAGCAGCTTAGAGGGCGCTGAAGCTTTCTTT. As protein: CASSLEGAEAFF.

CDR3 sequence (DNA): TGTGCCAGCAGTTCCAGGACAGGGCGAGAGACCCAGTACTTC. This gives the protein CASSSRTGRETQYF. This chain joins TRBV6-5 and TRBJ2-5; TRBD1 aligns across 8 bases. The CDR3 loop spans 14 amino acids. Germline CDR1 reads MNHEY; CDR2 reads SVGAGI. V lost 4 bases and J lost 4; bases outside the gene matches: 5.

This rearrangement joins TRBV29-1 to TRBJ2-3, with 12 bases that match TRBD2. The germline V gene encodes CDR1 SQVTM and CDR2 ANQGSEA. The CDR3 is 14 amino acids. V trimming: 4 bases; J trimming: 4 bases; junction bases outside the gene matches: 3. CDR3 protein: CSVGLAGVSDTQYF. CDR3 nucleotides: TGCAGCGTTGGACTAGCGGGAGTTTCAGATACGCAGTATTTT.

The chain employs TRBV5-1 and TRBJ2-7; TRBD1 aligns across 9 bases. Per the germline V gene, CDR1 is SGHRS and CDR2 is YFSETQ. V dropped 0 bases and J dropped 3; count of bases not matched to a gene: 19. This CDR3 has 20 amino acids. The DNA of the CDR3 is TGCGCCAGCAGCTTGGAATCCGGGACAGGGTCCCAAAGGATAGTCTACGAGCAGTACTTC. Protein: CASSLESGTGSQRIVYEQYF.

This clone turned up a few times. The CDR3, as DNA: TGCAGCGCAGGGGGCGGGCTAGCCGAGCAGTACTTC. The encoded protein is CSAGGGLAEQYF. The chain recombines TRBV29-1 with TRBJ2-7; 8 bases line up with TRBD1. Germline CDR1 SQVTM, CDR2 ANQGSEA. This CDR3 has 12 amino acids. The junction had 8 bases not matched to a gene; V was cut back by 7 bases and J by 6 bases.

This clone was recorded a few times. The chain links TRBV20-1 to TRBJ2-3, with D maybe TRBD2 (6 bases). Germline-derived CDR1 and CDR2 are DFQATT and SNEGSKA (reference sequence). Trimming cost V 3 bases and J 0 bases, with 13 bases left between them. The CDR3 sequence is 15 residues long. The CDR3, as DNA: TGCAGTGCTAGTCCCCTAGCGACAAGCACAGATACGCAGTATTTT. Protein sequence: CSASPLATSTDTQYF.

The rearrangement uses TRBV7-8 and TRBJ1-2, with TRBD1 as a possible D gene (5 bases). Trimming shortened V by 5 bases and J by 2 bases, and 12 bases separated the two germline ends. The CDR3 covers 14 residues. CDR1 SGHVS and CDR2 FQNEAQ come from the germline V gene. The CDR3 nucleotides read TGTGCCAGCAGCACCACAGGCGAGAACTATGGCTACACCTTC. It codes for CASSTTGENYGYTF.

V and J are TRBV12-1 and TRBJ2-2; the table names TRBD1, a call not compared with the DNA. TRBV12-1 counts as a pseudogene. This CDR3 is built from 17 residues. In DNA form, the CDR3 reads TGTGCCAGCAGCTTTACGACCGGGACAGGGAGCACCGGGGAGCTGTTTTTT. This encodes CASSFTTGTGSTGELFF.

The chain recombines TRBV28 with TRBJ1-4; D remains unclear. Germline CDR1 and CDR2: MDHEN and SYDVKM. The V end lost 5 bases, the J end lost 1 base, and 14 bases lay between the germline ends. The CDR3 loop spans 16 amino acids. The CDR3 loop reads CASSPVPGVTNEKLFF. CDR3 in DNA: TGTGCCAGCAGTCCAGTACCGGGAGTAACTAATGAAAAACTGTTTTTT.

This clone was observed a few times. The chain employs TRBV10-2 and TRBJ1-1; D unclear. CDR3 size: 14 residues. Trimming took off 7 bases at V and 4 bases at J, with 16 bases between the two ends. Germline CDR1 WSHSY, CDR2 SAAADI. The CDR3 loop is CASKASPGSTEAFF. CDR3 DNA: TGCGCCAGCAAGGCGTCCCCGGGGTCCACTGAAGCTTTCTTT.

This clone was detected only once. This chain uses TRBV28 with TRBJ1-2; D possibly corresponds to TRBD1 (5 bases). V lost 6 bases and J lost 8, with 13 bases in between. This CDR3 has 12 residues. Germline assignment: CDR1 MDHEN and CDR2 SYDVKM. CDR3 in amino acids: CASSPEGKGYTF. Written as DNA, the CDR3 is TGTGCCAGCAGCCCGGAGGGGAAGGGCTACACCTTC.

J is TRBJ1-2 and V is TRBV28, with a tentative D call TRBD1 (6 bases). CDR3 length equals 14 residues. The V gene's germline CDR1 is MDHEN and CDR2 SYDVKM. Trimming pared 6 bases from V and 4 bases from J, leaving 15 bases between. DNA for the CDR3: TGTGCCAGCAGAAGCGCCGGACAGCTCTATGGCTACACCTTC. As protein: CASRSAGQLYGYTF.

This chain joins TRBV23-1 and TRBJ2-7; 8 positions match TRBD1. TRBV23-1 is given ORF status, its function remaining uncertain. J lost 4 bases, V lost 7 bases, and 12 bases had no gene match. This CDR3 is 15 amino acids long. The CDR3 reads CASTHRQGCWYEQYF. CDR3 in DNA: TGCGCCAGCACCCATAGACAGGGGTGTTGGTACGAGCAGTACTTC.

CDR3 DNA: TGTGCCAGCAGCTTAGCGGGTAGCGGGAGTATGCGGGAGCTGTTTTTT. Residues: CASSLAGSGSMRELFF. The gene calls are TRBV7-8 and TRBJ2-2; 9 bases agree with TRBD2. The trim removed 0 bases at V and 9 bases at J, leaving 8 bases unmatched. Germline V CDR1 and CDR2: SGHVS, FQNEAQ. The CDR3 has 16 amino acids.

This chain connects TRBV25-1 to TRBJ2-7, with D possibly being TRBD2 (6 bases). Per germline, CDR1 MGHDK and CDR2 SYGVNS. This CDR3 spans 11 amino acids. The ends were cut back, 7 bases at V and 4 bases at J, with 8 bases in the middle. CDR3 sequence: CASILAYEQYF. In nucleotides, the CDR3 is TGTGCCAGCATCCTAGCGTACGAGCAGTACTTC.

The chain has TRBV12-5 and TRBJ2-1; the match to TRBD2 covers 13 bases. The CDR3 contains 15 residues. CDR1 and CDR2 (germline): LGHNT, FRNRAP. V dropped 6 bases and J dropped 7; count of bases not matched to a gene: 6. The DNA for the CDR3 is TGTGCTAGTGGCCGGGGGACTAGCGGGAAAAATGAGCAGTTCTTC. Its translation: CASGRGTSGKNEQFF.

The count of this clone is one. This sequence joins TRBV10-2 and TRBJ1-2; 8 bases fit TRBD1. V dropped 3 bases and J dropped 8; count of bases not matched to a gene: 11. Germline CDR1 WSHSY, CDR2 SAAADI. This CDR3 comprises 15 residues. The CDR3 spells CASSELLGQGAGYTF. The CDR3 bases are TGCGCCAGCAGTGAATTGTTAGGACAGGGAGCAGGCTACACCTTC.

V gene TRBV19 combines with J gene TRBJ2-1; 7 nucleotides match TRBD2. V lost 2 bases and J lost 5; bases outside the gene matches: 6. The CDR3 totals 15 residues. Germline V gene lookup returns CDR1 LNHDA and CDR2 SQIVND (reference sequence). The CDR3 loop is CASSIKPSGDNEQFF. CDR3 DNA: TGTGCCAGTAGTATAAAGCCTAGCGGAGACAATGAGCAGTTCTTC.

This clone showed up just a few times. The CDR3 nucleotides are TGTGCCAGCAGCCCCGCCCAGACAGAGCGCTATGGCTACACCTTC. Amino acids: CASSPAQTERYGYTF. The rearrangement links TRBV9 to TRBJ1-2; maybe TRBD1 (5 bases). Germline V gene sequence: CDR1 SGDLS, CDR2 YYNGEE. This CDR3 has 15 residues. V lost 4 bases and J 4 bases, leaving 17 bases between the germline ends.